Listed here are 25 T cell receptor beta chains from one sample, sequenced in a study of T cell repertoires in cytomegalovirus infection. TCRdb independently ran MiXCR on the reads; one entry per CDR3 protein. The table records 290,000 or so distinct CDR3 sequences, about a tenth of them present only once. The sequencing sample was made of PBMCs. The receptors were gathered from a human donor in good health (CMV status not recorded). Some clones in this sample may be carry-over from other donors' samples.

This clonotype was found many times. For the CDR3, the DNA is TGTGCCAGCAACGGGGGTTATGGCTACACCTTC. Protein product: CASNGGYGYTF. The V call is TRBV6-2 or TRBV6-3, the J call TRBJ1-2; D may be TRBD1 (5 bases). The CDR3 is made up of 11 amino acids. The germline gives CDR1 MNHEY, CDR2 SVGEGT. The V and J ends lost 7 bases and 5 bases respectively, with 8 bases between them.

This clonotype occurred a few times. This rearrangement joins TRBV15 to TRBJ1-1, with D unresolved. CDR1 is LNHNV and CDR2 is YYDKDF in the germline V gene (reference sequence). Trimming cost V 3 bases and J 1 base, with 9 bases left between them. The CDR3 runs to 14 residues. CDR3 sequence reads: CATSSPAGNTEAFF. The CDR3 nucleotides read TGTGCCACCAGCAGCCCTGCGGGGAACACTGAAGCTTTCTTT.

This rearrangement joins TRBV20-1 to TRBJ2-7; TRBD2 agrees at 11 bases. V shed 5 bases and J 2 bases; nucleotides not matched to a gene: 5. The germline CDR1 and CDR2 sequences are DFQATT and SNEGSKA (reference sequence). The length of the CDR3 is 14 residues. As DNA, the CDR3 is TGCAGTGCTGCACCGGGACTAGCGGCCTACGAGCAGTACGTC. Translation: CSAAPGLAAYEQYV.

This CDR3 is CASSFPGLSPLHF. Written as DNA, the CDR3 is TGTGCCAGCAGCTTTCCAGGGTTGTCACCCCTCCACTTT. The chain combines TRBV13 with TRBJ1-6; D possibly corresponds to TRBD1 (5 bases). CDR1 is PRHDT, CDR2 FYEKMQ, per germline (reference sequence). Deletions cut 3 bases from V and 10 bases from J, with 10 bases between. The CDR3 spans 13 residues.

In its sample, this clonotype was seen many times. The CDR3 nucleotides are TGTGCCAGCAGTGAGATTAACTACGAGCAGTACTTC. It translates to CASSEINYEQYF. The rearrangement uses TRBV12-3 or TRBV12-4 and TRBJ2-7; D ambiguous. V was trimmed by 5 bases and J by 3 bases, leaving 8 bases between them. The CDR3 runs 12 residues.

This clonotype has a count of ten or more. This chain connects TRBV19 to TRBJ2-7; perhaps D is TRBD1 or TRBD2 (5 bases each). The CDR3 covers 13 residues. Trimming shortened V by 5 bases and J by 9 bases, and 17 bases separated the two germline ends. The germline V gene has CDR1 LNHDA and CDR2 SQIVND (reference sequence). This chain's CDR3 is CASSEGTASAQYF. CDR3 nucleotide sequence: TGTGCCAGTAGTGAAGGGACCGCCTCTGCGCAGTACTTC. Drawing the rest from reference TRBV19 and TRBJ2-7, the complete variable domain is DGGITQSPKYLFRKEGQNVTLSCEQNLNHDAMYWYRQDPGQGLRLIYYSQIVNDFQKGDIAEGYSVSREKKESFPLTVTSAQKNPTAFYLCASSEGTASAQYFGPGTRLTVT.

This clonotype was observed many times. This chain links TRBV28 with TRBJ1-3; D is unclear. V was cut by 4 bases and J by 2 bases, with 12 bases left in between. Germline CDR1 and CDR2: MDHEN and SYDVKM. The CDR3 has 15 amino acids. Here the CDR3 DNA reads TGTGCCAGCAGTTACGCCGGGGTAACTGGAAACACCATATATTTT. Translation gives CASSYAGVTGNTIYF. The whole variable domain, remainder taken from reference TRBV28 and TRBJ1-3, is DVKVTQSSRYLVKRTGEKVFLECVQDMDHENMFWYRQDPGLGLRLIYFSYDVKMKEKGDIPEGYSVSREKKERFSLILESASTNQTSMYLCASSYAGVTGNTIYFGEGSWLTVV.

The CDR3: CASRDTNQPQHF. The CDR3 DNA reads TGTGCCAGCAGGGACACTAATCAGCCCCAGCATTTT. The genes are TRBV2 and TRBJ1-5, with a tentative D call TRBD1 (5 bases). This CDR3 spans 12 amino acids. Germline CDR1 reads SNHLY; CDR2 reads FYNNEI. V shed 6 bases and J shed 4 bases, with 7 bases lying between them.

This clonotype occurred a few times. The chain recombines TRBV13 with TRBJ2-1, with TRBD2 matching over 8 bases. The CDR3 is made up of 16 amino acids. The ends lost 3 bases at V and 0 bases at J; junction bases unmatched: 4. Germline V gene lookup returns CDR1 PRHDT and CDR2 FYEKMQ (reference sequence). The CDR3 DNA reads TGTGCCAGCAGCTTTTTTGGGACTAGCTCCTACAATGAGCAGTTCTTC. Translated, it gives CASSFFGTSSYNEQFF.

This clonotype was counted ten times or more. This rearrangement joins TRBV7-2 to TRBJ1-1, with 7 bases that match TRBD1. Germline V gene sequence: CDR1 SGHTA, CDR2 FQGNSA. This CDR3 has 16 residues. V lost 5 bases to trimming and J lost 0 bases; unmatched junction nucleotides: 9. The CDR3 protein is CASSPDRAALNTEAFF. The CDR3 DNA is TGTGCCAGCAGCCCAGACAGGGCGGCCCTGAACACTGAAGCTTTCTTT.

The chain carries TRBV7-9 and TRBJ1-1; D call uncertain. Germline lookup yields CDR1 SEHNR and CDR2 FQNEAQ (reference sequence). CDR3 length: 15 residues. V lost 1 base and J lost 1, with 10 bases in between. The CDR3 spells CASSLVGFQNTEAFF. CDR3 nucleotides: TGTGCCAGCAGCTTAGTCGGGTTCCAGAACACTGAAGCTTTCTTT.

This clonotype was recorded at least ten times. This chain links TRBV29-1 with TRBJ1-2; 8 positions agree with TRBD1. The CDR3 is made up of 21 amino acids. Germline CDR1 reads SQVTM; CDR2 reads ANQGSEA. The junction had 26 bases not matched to a gene; V was cut back by 3 bases and J by 2 bases. The chain's CDR3 is CSVEVQRTGPSIAQVNYGYTF. As DNA, the CDR3 is TGCAGCGTTGAGGTCCAAAGGACAGGGCCCTCAATAGCTCAAGTAAACTATGGCTACACCTTC.

This clonotype occurred many times. The chain has TRBV7-2 and TRBJ2-3; D tentatively fits TRBD1 or TRBD2 (6 bases each). Trimming stripped 5 bases from V and 6 bases from J, with 12 bases between. CDR1 is SGHTA and CDR2 is FQGNSA in the germline V gene. The CDR3 spans 13 residues. CDR3 residues: CASSPSGADTQYF. DNA of the CDR3: TGTGCCAGCAGCCCGTCGGGGGCTGATACGCAGTATTTT.

This clonotype came up a few times. The chain recombines TRBV5-1 with TRBJ2-2, with 13 bases matching TRBD2. Germline CDR1 and CDR2: SGHRS and YFSETQ. The CDR3 loop spans 15 amino acids. The V segment lost 7 bases and the J segment 6 bases; nucleotides outside the gene matches: 6. The CDR3 loop reads CASSTSGGVAGELFF. For the CDR3, the DNA is TGCGCCAGCTCAACTAGCGGGGGGGTCGCCGGGGAGCTGTTTTTT.

This clonotype came up many times. The chain is built from TRBV27 and TRBJ2-3; D gene uncertain. The germline CDR1 and CDR2 sequences are MNHEY and SMNVEV (reference sequence). The CDR3 sequence is 13 residues long. V was trimmed by 3 bases and J by 4 bases, leaving 8 bases between them. CDR3 DNA: TGTGCCAGCAGTTTGTTCAGGTCAGATACGCAGTATTTT. It yields the protein CASSLFRSDTQYF.

V and J are TRBV7-9 and TRBJ1-6; 8 bases align to TRBD1. With V trimmed by 4 bases and J by 9 bases, 11 bases remained unmatched. Per the germline V gene, CDR1 is SEHNR and CDR2 is FQNEAQ (reference sequence). This CDR3 is built from 16 residues. The CDR3 DNA is TGTGCCAGCAGCTCGCGTGTCGACAGGGGCCGTTCACCCCTCCACTTT. Encoded protein: CASSSRVDRGRSPLHF. The full variable domain, its missing parts supplied by reference TRBV7-9 and TRBJ1-6, is DTGVSQNPRHKITKRGQNVTFRCDPISEHNRLYWYRQTLGQGPEFLTYFQNEAQLEKSRLLSDRFSAERPKGSFSTLEIQRTEQGDSAMYLCASSSRVDRGRSPLHFGNGTRLTVT.

This clonotype was observed at least ten times. V gene TRBV7-8 combines with J gene TRBJ2-1; possible D gene TRBD2, 6 bases. Germline V gene lookup returns CDR1 SGHVS and CDR2 FQNEAQ. The CDR3 length is 15 residues. V was pared by 5 bases and J by 2 bases, with 13 bases between. This CDR3 is CASSSGLTAYNEQFF. CDR3 nucleotide sequence: TGTGCCAGCAGCAGCGGACTAACGGCCTACAATGAGCAGTTCTTC.

J is TRBJ2-1 and V is TRBV6-5; the match to TRBD2 covers 9 bases. Trimming removed 2 bases from V and 4 bases from J; junction bases left unmatched: 6. CDR3 size: 16 residues. The germline gives CDR1 MNHEY, CDR2 SVGAGI. The CDR3 sequence is CASSYGLAGKYNEQFF. For the CDR3, the DNA is TGTGCCAGCAGTTACGGTCTAGCGGGGAAGTACAATGAGCAGTTCTTC.

The table lists this clonotype with many counts. This chain joins TRBV6-1 and TRBJ2-5; D might be TRBD2 (6 bases). The CDR3 has 15 residues. Germline values: CDR1 MNHNS, CDR2 SASEGT. V dropped 3 bases and J dropped 6 bases, with 17 bases sitting between them. The CDR3 sequence is CASSEGLPGAKTQYF. The CDR3 nucleotides are TGTGCCAGCAGTGAGGGCCTCCCGGGAGCGAAGACCCAGTACTTC.

This clonotype has ten or more counts. The J gene is TRBJ2-3, the V gene TRBV6-2 or TRBV6-3; 9 bases are a match to TRBD2. The CDR3 runs to 14 residues. Germline trimming cut 6 bases from V and 2 bases from J; bases unmatched to any gene: 3. Germline-derived CDR1 and CDR2 are MNHEY and SVGEGT. In nucleotides, the CDR3 is TGTGCCAGCAGAGCGGGGGGTCTCACAGATACGCAGTATTTT. Residues: CASRAGGLTDTQYF.

The V gene is TRBV12-3 or TRBV12-4, the J gene TRBJ2-7; 7 bases match TRBD2. V was pared by 7 bases and J by 2 bases, with 11 bases of the junction left unmatched. This CDR3 contains 15 residues. The CDR3 bases are TGTGCCAGCAACGCCCGGGGAGGGGCAACCTACGAGCAGTACTTC. Translated: CASNARGGATYEQYF.

There are many counts of this clonotype. The chain uses TRBV7-8 and TRBJ2-5, with 13 positions matching TRBD2. Germline loops: CDR1 SGHVS, CDR2 FQNEAQ. There are 22 residues in the CDR3. J gave up 1 base and V 5 bases, and 22 bases lay outside the gene matches. The CDR3 DNA is TGTGCCAGCAGCACGATCTTAGCAGGGACTAGCGGGGATCCGACCCGCCAAGAGACCCAGTACTTC. This codes for CASSTILAGTSGDPTRQETQYF.

This clonotype showed up many times. J is TRBJ1-1 and V is TRBV7-6, with TRBD1 as a possible D gene (6 bases). The CDR3 consists of 15 residues. Germline loops: CDR1 SGHVS, CDR2 FNYEAQ. Trimming shortened V by 5 bases and J by 7 bases, and 20 bases separated the two germline ends. In nucleotides, the CDR3 is TGTGCCAGCAGCAAAAGGGACACCGGAAGAGGTGAAGCTTTCTTT. Residues: CASSKRDTGRGEAFF.

The chain joins TRBV7-2 to TRBJ2-5; TRBD2 agrees at 7 bases. This CDR3 comprises 20 residues. V lost 5 bases, J lost 4 bases, and 25 bases stayed unmatched. The germline V gene has CDR1 SGHTA and CDR2 FQGNSA. The CDR3 bases are TGTGCCAGCAGCCCAGGCACCGGGGCTGGCGGGAGCCGAGCTATAGAGACCCAGTACTTC. Translating it yields CASSPGTGAGGSRAIETQYF.

This clonotype was found many times. The chain couples TRBV7-2 to TRBJ1-4, with D unclear. Looked up from germline, CDR1 is SGHTA and CDR2 is FQGNSA. The V and J ends lost 5 bases and 6 bases respectively, with 13 bases between them. The CDR3 covers 14 residues. CDR3 amino acids: CASSTSLGDEKLFF. In DNA form, the CDR3 reads TGTGCCAGCAGCACCTCGCTGGGAGATGAAAAACTGTTTTTT.